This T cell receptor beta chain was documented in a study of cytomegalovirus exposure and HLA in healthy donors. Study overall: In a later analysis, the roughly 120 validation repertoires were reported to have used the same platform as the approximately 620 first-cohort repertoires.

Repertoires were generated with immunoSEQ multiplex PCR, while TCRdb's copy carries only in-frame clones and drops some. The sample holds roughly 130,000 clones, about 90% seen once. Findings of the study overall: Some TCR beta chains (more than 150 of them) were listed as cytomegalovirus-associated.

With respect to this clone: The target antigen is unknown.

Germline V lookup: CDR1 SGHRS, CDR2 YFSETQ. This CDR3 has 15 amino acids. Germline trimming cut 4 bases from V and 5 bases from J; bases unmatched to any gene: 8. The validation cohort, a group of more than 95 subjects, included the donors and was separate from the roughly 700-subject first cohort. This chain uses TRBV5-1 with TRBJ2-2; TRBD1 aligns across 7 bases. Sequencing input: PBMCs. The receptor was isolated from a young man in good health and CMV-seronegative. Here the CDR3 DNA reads TGCGCCAGCAGCGCCCAGGGGGTGCAGACCGGGGAGCTGTTTTTT. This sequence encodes CASSAQGVQTGELFF.